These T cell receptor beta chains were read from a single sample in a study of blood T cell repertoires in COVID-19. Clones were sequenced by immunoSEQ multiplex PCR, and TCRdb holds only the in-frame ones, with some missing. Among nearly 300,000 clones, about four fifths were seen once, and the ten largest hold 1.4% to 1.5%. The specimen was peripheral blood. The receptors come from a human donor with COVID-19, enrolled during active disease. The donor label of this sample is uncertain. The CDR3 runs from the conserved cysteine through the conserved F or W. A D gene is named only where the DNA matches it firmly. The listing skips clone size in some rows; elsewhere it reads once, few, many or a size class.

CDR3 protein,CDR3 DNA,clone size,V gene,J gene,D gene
CASSTLGQAQETQYF,TGTGCCAGTAGTACCCTCGGACAGGCCCAAGAGACCCAGTACTTC,.,TRBV19,TRBJ2-5,TRBD1
CASSFQPGGNTEAFF,TGTGCCAGTAGTTTTCAGCCAGGGGGCAACACTGAAGCTTTCTTT,.,TRBV19,TRBJ1-1,TRBD1
CASSLDSNQPQHF,TGTGCCAGCAGCTTAGATTCAAATCAGCCCCAGCATTTT,.,TRBV11-2,TRBJ1-5,.
CASSLYGVGGTEAFF,TGTGCCAGCAGTTTATACGGCGTCGGGGGAACTGAAGCTTTCTTT,.,TRBV27,TRBJ1-1,.
CSASTGGYEQYF,TGCAGCGCTTCGACAGGGGGCTACGAGCAGTACTTC,.,TRBV29-1,TRBJ2-7,TRBD1
CASSLWGDGYTF,TGTGCCAGCAGTTTGTGGGGAGACGGCTACACCTTC,.,TRBV12-3/TRBV12-4,TRBJ1-2,.
CASSYSRGNQETQYF,TGTGCCAGCAGTTACTCGAGAGGGAACCAAGAGACCCAGTACTTC,.,TRBV6-5,TRBJ2-5,.
CASSYSRLAVSTDTQYF,TGTGCCAGCAGTTACTCGAGGCTAGCGGTCTCCACAGATACGCAGTATTTT,.,TRBV6-2/TRBV6-3,TRBJ2-3,TRBD2
CASTIGTGNTGELFF,TGCGCCAGCACAATCGGGACAGGGAACACCGGGGAGCTGTTTTTT,few,TRBV5-1,TRBJ2-2,TRBD1
CGTGRRETQYF,TGCGGGACAGGAAGAAGGGAGACCCAGTACTTC,.,TRBV20-1,TRBJ2-5,TRBD1
CASSTKNVEPEVNGYTF,TGTGCCAGCAGCACCAAAAATGTCGAACCCGAGGTGAATGGCTACACCTTC,.,TRBV21-1,TRBJ1-2,.
CASSLGGDLQETQYF,TGCGCCAGCAGCTTGGGGGGGGACCTCCAAGAGACCCAGTACTTC,once,TRBV5-1,TRBJ2-5,.
CASSRGQAPGNTEAFF,TGTGCCAGCAGCAGAGGACAGGCCCCTGGGAACACTGAAGCTTTCTTT,.,TRBV9,TRBJ1-1,TRBD1
CASRPGGQGTYEQYF,TGTGCCAGCAGACCCGGGGGACAGGGTACCTACGAGCAGTACTTC,.,TRBV28,TRBJ2-7,TRBD1
CASSLVGSGRIIIGQNEQFF,TGCGCCAGCAGCTTGGTTGGTAGCGGGAGAATTATAATAGGACAGAATGAGCAGTTCTTC,.,TRBV5-1,TRBJ2-1,TRBD2
CASSQAGYGYTF,TGTGCCAGCAGCCAAGCCGGGTATGGCTACACCTTC,.,TRBV14,TRBJ1-2,.
CASSHTGSSYNEQFF,TGTGCCAGCAGCCATACAGGTAGCTCCTACAATGAGCAGTTCTTC,.,TRBV3-1/TRBV3-2,TRBJ2-1,.
CASSPRKGQGSYGYTF,TGTGCCAGCTCACCGCGAAAGGGACAGGGTAGCTATGGCTACACCTTC,.,TRBV18,TRBJ1-2,TRBD1
CASSERGLGNQPQHF,TGTGCCAGCAGTGAACGGGGGTTGGGCAATCAGCCCCAGCATTTT,.,TRBV2,TRBJ1-5,.
CASSGDRGLYNEQFF,TGTGCCAGCAGCGGGGACAGGGGCCTTTACAATGAGCAGTTCTTC,.,TRBV7-2,TRBJ2-1,TRBD1
CASNLAGLYNEQFF,TGTGCCAGCAACCTAGCGGGGCTTTACAATGAGCAGTTCTTC,.,TRBV5-8,TRBJ2-1,TRBD2
CASSPAGTVQETQYF,TGCGCCAGCAGCCCGGCGGGGACGGTTCAAGAGACCCAGTACTTC,.,TRBV5-1,TRBJ2-5,.
CAWRPDRGLAYGYTF,TGTGCCTGGAGACCTGACAGGGGGCTCGCCTATGGCTACACCTTC,.,TRBV30,TRBJ1-2,TRBD1
CARSLADSSNYGYTF,TGTGCCAGAAGCTTGGCCGACAGTTCTAACTATGGCTACACCTTC,.,TRBV5-3,TRBJ1-2,.
CASSLVSASSYEQYF,TGTGCCAGCAGCTTGGTTAGCGCCAGCTCCTACGAGCAGTACTTC,.,TRBV5-6,TRBJ2-7,.
CASSLPQGDSYNEQFF,TGTGCCAGCAGCTTGCCACAGGGGGACTCCTACAATGAGCAGTTCTTC,.,TRBV5-4,TRBJ2-1,TRBD1
CASSPRASGDTQYF,TGTGCCAGCAGTCCCCGGGCTAGCGGAGATACGCAGTATTTT,once,TRBV27,TRBJ2-3,TRBD2
CAWSVAGTDTQYF,TGTGCCTGGAGTGTAGCAGGGACAGATACGCAGTATTTT,once,TRBV30,TRBJ2-3,.
CASKSLAGDLADTQYF,TGTGCCAGCAAATCACTAGCGGGAGATCTGGCAGATACGCAGTATTTT,.,TRBV2,TRBJ2-3,TRBD2
CASNLDRTNQPQHF,TGTGCCAGCAACCTCGACAGGACCAATCAGCCCCAGCATTTT,.,TRBV2,TRBJ1-5,.
CASSPGVQNTEAFF,TGTGCCAGCAGCCCCGGGGTCCAGAACACTGAAGCTTTCTTT,.,TRBV11-2,TRBJ1-1,.
CASSYAGGAGYGYTF,TGTGCCAGCAGCTACGCAGGGGGCGCTGGATATGGCTACACCTTC,.,TRBV7-2,TRBJ1-2,TRBD1
CASSSTQGGGEQYF,TGCGCCAGCAGCTCGACACAGGGTGGAGGCGAGCAGTACTTC,few,TRBV5-1,TRBJ2-7,.
CASRPSGQGEEKLFF,TGTGCCAGCAGACCGTCAGGACAGGGGGAAGAAAAACTGTTTTTT,once,TRBV3-1/TRBV3-2,TRBJ1-4,TRBD1
CASSLGSSYEQYF,TGTGCCAGCAGCTTAGGGAGCTCCTACGAGCAGTACTTC,.,TRBV13,TRBJ2-7,.
CASSPQVDTDTQYF,TGTGCCAGCAGCCCACAGGTTGACACAGATACGCAGTATTTT,.,TRBV9,TRBJ2-3,.
CASSLGPSTGTSGQETQYF,TGCGCCAGCAGCTTAGGCCCATCAACCGGGACTAGCGGGCAAGAGACCCAGTACTTC,.,TRBV5-1,TRBJ2-5,TRBD2
CASSDTGRRQETQYF,TGCGCCAGCAGCGACACAGGACGGAGACAAGAGACCCAGTACTTC,few,TRBV4-1,TRBJ2-5,.
CASSVELAGNDEQFF,TGTGCCAGCAGCGTAGAACTAGCGGGTAACGATGAGCAGTTCTTC,.,TRBV9,TRBJ2-1,TRBD2
CASSLAGVAGELFF,TGTGCCAGCAGCTTAGCGGGAGTGGCCGGGGAGCTGTTTTTT,once,TRBV11-3,TRBJ2-2,.
CASSLDIGGPYEQYF,TGCGCCAGCAGCTTGGACATCGGGGGTCCCTACGAGCAGTACTTC,.,TRBV5-1,TRBJ2-7,.
CASSILTGGNYGYTF,TGTGCCAGTAGTATACTGACAGGGGGGAACTATGGCTACACCTTC,.,TRBV19,TRBJ1-2,TRBD1
CASSFGMLNTEAFF,TGTGCCAGCAGCTTCGGGATGTTGAACACTGAAGCTTTCTTT,.,TRBV7-2,TRBJ1-1,.
CASSHSGTENEKLFF,TGTGCCAGCAGCCATTCCGGGACTGAGAATGAAAAACTGTTTTTT,.,TRBV3-1/TRBV3-2,TRBJ1-4,.
CASKINTGELFF,TGTGCCAGCAAAATAAACACCGGGGAGCTGTTTTTT,.,TRBV12-3/TRBV12-4,TRBJ2-2,.
CASAASSYNSPLHF,TGTGCCAGTGCGGCGAGCTCCTATAATTCACCCCTCCACTTT,few,TRBV6-5,TRBJ1-6,.